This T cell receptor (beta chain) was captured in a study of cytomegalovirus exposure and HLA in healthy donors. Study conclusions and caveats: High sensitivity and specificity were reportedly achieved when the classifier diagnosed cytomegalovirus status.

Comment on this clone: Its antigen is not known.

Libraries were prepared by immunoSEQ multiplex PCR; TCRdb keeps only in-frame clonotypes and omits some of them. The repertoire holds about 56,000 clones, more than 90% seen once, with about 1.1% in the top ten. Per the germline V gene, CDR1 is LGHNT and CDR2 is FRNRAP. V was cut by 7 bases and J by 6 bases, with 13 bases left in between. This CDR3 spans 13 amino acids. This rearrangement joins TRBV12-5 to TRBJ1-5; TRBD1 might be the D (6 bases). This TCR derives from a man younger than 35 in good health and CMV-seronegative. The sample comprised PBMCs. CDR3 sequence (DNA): TGTGCTAGTGCCCGAGGGGGAAGTCAGCCCCAGCATTTT. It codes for CASARGGSQPQHF.